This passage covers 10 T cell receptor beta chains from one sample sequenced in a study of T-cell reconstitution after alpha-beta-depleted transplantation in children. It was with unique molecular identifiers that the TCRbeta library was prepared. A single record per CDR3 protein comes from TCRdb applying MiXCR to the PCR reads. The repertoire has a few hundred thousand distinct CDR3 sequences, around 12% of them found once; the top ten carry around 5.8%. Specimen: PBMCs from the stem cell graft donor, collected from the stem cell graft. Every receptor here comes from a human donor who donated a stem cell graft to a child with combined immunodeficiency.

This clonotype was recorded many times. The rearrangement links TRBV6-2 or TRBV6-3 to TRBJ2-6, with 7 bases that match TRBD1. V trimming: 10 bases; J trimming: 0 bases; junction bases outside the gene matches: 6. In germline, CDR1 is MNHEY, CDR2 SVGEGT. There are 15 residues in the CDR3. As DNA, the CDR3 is TGTGCCACCGGACAGGACAGCTCTGGGGCCAACGTCCTGACTTTC. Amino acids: CATGQDSSGANVLTF.

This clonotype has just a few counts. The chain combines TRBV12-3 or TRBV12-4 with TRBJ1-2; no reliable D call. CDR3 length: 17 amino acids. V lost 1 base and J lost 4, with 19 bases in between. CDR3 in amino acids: CASSLGSTPTHSYGYTF. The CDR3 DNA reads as TGTGCCAGCAGTTTAGGGTCGACTCCGACCCATAGCTATGGCTACACCTTC.

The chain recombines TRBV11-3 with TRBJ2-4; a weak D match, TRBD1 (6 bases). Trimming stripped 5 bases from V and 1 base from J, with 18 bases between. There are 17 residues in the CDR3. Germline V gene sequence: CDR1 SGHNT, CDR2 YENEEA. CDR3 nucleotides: TGTGCCAGCAGCAACCGACAGGCCGACCTGGCCAAAAACATTCAGTACTTC. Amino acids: CASSNRQADLAKNIQYF.

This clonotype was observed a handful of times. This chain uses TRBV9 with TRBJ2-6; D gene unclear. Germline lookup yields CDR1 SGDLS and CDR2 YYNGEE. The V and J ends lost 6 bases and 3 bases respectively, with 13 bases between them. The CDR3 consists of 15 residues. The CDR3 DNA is TGTGCCAGCAAGTGGCGGAGAAGTGGGGCCAACGTCCTGACTTTC. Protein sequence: CASKWRRSGANVLTF.

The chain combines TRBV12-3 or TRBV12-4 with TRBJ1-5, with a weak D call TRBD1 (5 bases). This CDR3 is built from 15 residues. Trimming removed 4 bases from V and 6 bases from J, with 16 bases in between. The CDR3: CASSSQGGVGQPQHF. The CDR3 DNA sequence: TGTGCCAGCAGTTCCCAGGGTGGGGTGGGTCAGCCCCAGCATTTT.

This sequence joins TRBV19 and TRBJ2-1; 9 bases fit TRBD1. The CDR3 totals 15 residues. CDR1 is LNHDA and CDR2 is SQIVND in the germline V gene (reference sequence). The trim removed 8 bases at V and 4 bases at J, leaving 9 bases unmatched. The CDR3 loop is CASRTGTGQYNEQFF. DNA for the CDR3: TGTGCCAGTCGTACCGGGACAGGGCAATACAATGAGCAGTTCTTC. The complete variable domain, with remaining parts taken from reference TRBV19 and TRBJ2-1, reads DGGITQSPKYLFRKEGQNVTLSCEQNLNHDAMYWYRQDPGQGLRLIYYSQIVNDFQKGDIAEGYSVSREKKESFPLTVTSAQKNPTAFYLCASRTGTGQYNEQFFGPGTRLTVL.

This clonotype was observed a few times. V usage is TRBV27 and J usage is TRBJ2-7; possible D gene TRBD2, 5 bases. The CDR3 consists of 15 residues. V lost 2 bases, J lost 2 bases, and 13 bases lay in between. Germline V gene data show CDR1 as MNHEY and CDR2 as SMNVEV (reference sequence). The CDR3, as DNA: TGTGCCAGCAGTTTAGGGGTAGCGCCGACCTACGAGCAGTACTTC. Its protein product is CASSLGVAPTYEQYF.

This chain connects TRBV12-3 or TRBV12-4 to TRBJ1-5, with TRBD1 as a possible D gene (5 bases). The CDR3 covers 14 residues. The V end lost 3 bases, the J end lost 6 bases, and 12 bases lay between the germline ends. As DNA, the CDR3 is TGTGCCAGCAGTTTGTTTAAGGGGCTTCAGCCCCAGCATTTT. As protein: CASSLFKGLQPQHF.

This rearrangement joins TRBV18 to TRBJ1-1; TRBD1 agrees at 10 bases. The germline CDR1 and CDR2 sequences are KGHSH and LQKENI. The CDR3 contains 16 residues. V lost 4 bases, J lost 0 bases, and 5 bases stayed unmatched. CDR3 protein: CASSQDRGALNTEAFF. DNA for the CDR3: TGTGCCAGCTCACAGGACAGGGGGGCATTGAACACTGAAGCTTTCTTT.

CDR3 loop: CASSLLGISEAFF. CDR3 DNA sequence: TGTGCCAGCAGCCTCCTGGGAATCTCCGAAGCTTTCTTT. The chain links TRBV5-4 to TRBJ1-1; D is unresolved. The V end was cut by 4 bases, the J end by 8 bases, with 15 bases between. Germline V lookup: CDR1 SGHNT, CDR2 YYREEE (reference sequence). The CDR3 sequence is 13 residues long.